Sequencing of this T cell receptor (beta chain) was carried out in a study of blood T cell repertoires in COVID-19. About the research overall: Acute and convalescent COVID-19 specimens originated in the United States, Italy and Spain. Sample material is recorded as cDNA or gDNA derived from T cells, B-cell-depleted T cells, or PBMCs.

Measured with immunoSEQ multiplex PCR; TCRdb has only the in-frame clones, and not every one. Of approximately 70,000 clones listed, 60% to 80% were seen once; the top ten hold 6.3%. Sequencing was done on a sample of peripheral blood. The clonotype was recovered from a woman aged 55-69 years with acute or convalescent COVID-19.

CDR3 nucleotides: TGCGCCAGCAGCTTGGACAGGACCCATGGTGGCTACACCTTC. As protein: CASSLDRTHGGYTF. V and J are TRBV5-1 and TRBJ1-2, with D possibly matching TRBD1 (5 bases). The CDR3 covers 14 residues. Looked up from germline, CDR1 is SGHRS and CDR2 is YFSETQ. The V gene lost 0 bases and the J gene lost 7 bases, with 13 bases spanning the gap.